This T cell receptor (beta chain) stems from a study of blood T cell repertoires in COVID-19. About the study: PBMCs, B-cell-depleted T cells, or T cells were the source of the cDNA or gDNA that made up the material.

Germline-derived CDR1 and CDR2 are ENHRY and SYGVKD. V lost 1 base, J lost 0 bases, and 16 bases lay in between. This CDR3 spans 18 amino acids. Clones were sequenced by immunoSEQ multiplex PCR, and TCRdb holds only the in-frame ones, with some missing. The data show 410,000 or so clones, with about nine tenths seen just once and more than 1.4% held by the top ten. This receptor was taken from a woman younger than 45 with active or convalescent COVID-19. This chain connects TRBV10-3 to TRBJ2-4; D unresolved. Sequencing used peripheral blood. This chain's CDR3 is CAISEYAGGSIAKNIQYF. The CDR3 coding sequence is TGTGCCATCAGTGAGTATGCAGGTGGTTCGATAGCCAAAAACATTCAGTACTTC.